The 14 T cell receptor beta chains presented below share a single source sample, sequenced in a study of cytomegalovirus exposure and HLA in healthy donors. This PCR relied on a set of 60 Vbeta primers and 13 Jbeta primers. The repertoire was sequenced with immunoSEQ multiplex PCR; TCRdb's copy has only in-frame clones and lacks some. The sample contains some 130,000 clones, roughly 80% of which appear only once. Sequenced material: PBMCs. Receptors were obtained from a male donor in good health and CMV-seronegative.

This rearrangement joins TRBV6-5 to TRBJ1-5, with 7 bases that match TRBD1. CDR3 size: 15 residues. The V gene's germline CDR1 is MNHEY and CDR2 SVGAGI. The J segment lost 7 bases and the V segment lost 0 bases, leaving 6 bases of the junction unmatched. The CDR3 nucleotides are TGTGCCAGCAGTTACTCGATGACAGGGTGGCAGCCCCAGCATTTT. This gives the protein CASSYSMTGWQPQHF.

The chain joins TRBV28 to TRBJ2-7, with D perhaps TRBD1 (6 bases). CDR1 MDHEN and CDR2 SYDVKM come from the germline V gene. Trimming shortened V by 6 bases and J by 5 bases, and 17 bases separated the two germline ends. The CDR3 contains 14 residues. DNA of the CDR3: TGTGCCAGCAGAGGGGGACCCACCCTCCACGAGCAGTACTTC. It encodes CASRGGPTLHEQYF.

This clone was observed a handful of times. The chain combines TRBV19 with TRBJ2-2; TRBD2 matches at 12 bases. Trimming took 9 bases from V and 2 from J; bases not matched to a gene: 7. This CDR3 is built from 16 residues. Germline CDR1 reads LNHDA; CDR2 reads SQIVND (reference sequence). DNA for the CDR3: TGTGCCAGCAAAAAGACTAGCGGGAGAAACACCGGGGAGCTGTTTTTT. The encoded protein is CASKKTSGRNTGELFF.

This clone was observed once. The chain couples TRBV4-2 to TRBJ2-6, with D unclear. Germline CDR1 reads LGHNA; CDR2 reads YNFKEQ. The CDR3 contains 18 residues. With 0 bases removed from V and 0 bases from J, the gap between germline ends came to 12 bases. CDR3 loop: CASSQDTTPSSGANVLTF. In DNA form, the CDR3 reads TGTGCCAGCAGCCAAGATACTACTCCTAGCTCTGGGGCCAACGTCCTGACTTTC.

In this sample, this clone turned up a few times. The CDR3 loop is CASSDDIYNEQFF. For the CDR3, the DNA is TGTGCCAGCAGCGATGACATCTACAATGAGCAGTTCTTC. The chain is built from TRBV7-3 and TRBJ2-1, with D uncertain. This CDR3 is built from 13 residues. Germline CDR1 SGHTA, CDR2 FQGTGA. Trimming removed 5 bases from V and 3 bases from J, with 8 bases in between.

The V and J genes are TRBV5-4 and TRBJ2-3, with D possibly matching TRBD2 (6 bases). Germline lookup yields CDR1 SGHNT and CDR2 YYREEE (reference sequence). This CDR3 is 13 amino acids long. V was pared by 4 bases and J by 5 bases, with 11 bases between. DNA of the CDR3: TGTGCCAGCAGCCGGTCGGGGGAAGATACGCAGTATTTT. Translated: CASSRSGEDTQYF.

The J gene is TRBJ2-3, the V gene TRBV9; D may be TRBD1 (5 bases). Germline CDR1 reads SGDLS; CDR2 reads YYNGEE. This CDR3 has 18 residues. Deletions cut 0 bases from V and 7 bases from J, with 24 bases between. The CDR3 sequence is CASSVATGFLGRDNTQYF. The CDR3 DNA reads as TGTGCCAGCAGCGTAGCTACCGGATTTTTGGGCAGGGATAATACGCAGTATTTT. Drawing the rest from reference TRBV9 and TRBJ2-3, the complete variable domain is DSGVTQTPKHLITATGQRVTLRCSPRSGDLSVYWYQQSLDQGLQFLIQYYNGEERAKGNILERFSAQQFPDLHSELNLSSLELGDSALYFCASSVATGFLGRDNTQYFGPGTRLTVL.

The chain joins TRBV30 to TRBJ2-7, with TRBD2 matching over 12 bases. V gave up 0 bases and J gave up 6 bases; unmatched junction bases: 0. The CDR3 is made up of 13 amino acids. Germline V gene lookup returns CDR1 GTSNPN and CDR2 SVGIG (reference sequence). The CDR3, as DNA: TGTGCCTGGAGTGTACTAGCGGGAGGCGAGCAGTACTTC. It yields the protein CAWSVLAGGEQYF.

This chain connects TRBV28 to TRBJ1-5; D is perhaps TRBD1 (6 bases). The germline gives CDR1 MDHEN, CDR2 SYDVKM. There are 17 residues in the CDR3. V dropped 2 bases and J dropped 2 bases, with 16 bases sitting between them. The CDR3 protein is CASSLGGGGVGNQPQHF. Written as DNA, the CDR3 is TGTGCCAGCAGTTTAGGGGGCGGGGGAGTAGGCAATCAGCCCCAGCATTTT.

The chain employs TRBV6-6 and TRBJ2-2, with 8 positions matching TRBD2. The CDR3 loop spans 16 amino acids. Trimming at V came to 4 bases and at J to 3 bases, leaving 7 bases not matched to a gene. CDR1 is MNHNY, CDR2 SVGAGI, per germline (reference sequence). CDR3 sequence reads: CASSSPAGADTGELFF. The CDR3 nucleotides read TGTGCCAGCAGTTCCCCAGCGGGAGCTGACACCGGGGAGCTGTTTTTT.

This clone was detected only a few times. The chain links TRBV28 to TRBJ1-4; TRBD1 is a possible D gene (6 bases). V gave up 4 bases and J gave up 6 bases, with 18 bases separating them. The length of the CDR3 is 16 residues. Germline V gene lookup returns CDR1 MDHEN and CDR2 SYDVKM. The CDR3 reads CASSSPFGRGDEKLFF. The CDR3 bases are TGTGCCAGCAGTTCCCCCTTCGGGAGGGGGGATGAAAAACTGTTTTTT.

This chain connects TRBV28 to TRBJ1-1, with 7 positions matching TRBD1. The V segment lost 3 bases and the J segment 0 bases; nucleotides outside the gene matches: 4. Germline CDR1 MDHEN, CDR2 SYDVKM. The CDR3 totals 15 residues. The CDR3: CASSLAGQMNTEAFF. The CDR3 DNA follows: TGTGCCAGCAGTTTGGCGGGACAGATGAACACTGAAGCTTTCTTT.

This clone showed up just a few times. This sequence joins TRBV5-1 and TRBJ2-5; D gene unclear. The CDR3 sequence is 14 residues long. Germline CDR1 reads SGHRS; CDR2 reads YFSETQ. V lost 4 bases and J lost 5, with 15 bases in between. The chain's CDR3 is CASSPDKVGETQYF. CDR3 in DNA: TGCGCCAGCAGCCCCGATAAGGTCGGGGAGACCCAGTACTTC.

This clone was counted a few times. J is TRBJ2-5 and V is TRBV28, with 12 bases matching TRBD2. The ends lost 5 bases at V and 4 bases at J; junction bases unmatched: 8. This CDR3 is 16 amino acids long. Germline loops: CDR1 MDHEN, CDR2 SYDVKM. The CDR3 reads CASSLRGLAGRETQYF. Here the CDR3 DNA reads TGTGCCAGCAGTCTCCGCGGACTAGCGGGACGAGAGACCCAGTACTTC.